This T cell receptor (beta chain) was sequenced during a study of cytomegalovirus exposure and HLA in healthy donors. Both 60 Vbeta primers and 13 Jbeta primers went into the PCR. The data were produced by immunoSEQ multiplex PCR, yet TCRdb's version contains in-frame clones alone and is incomplete. This table has about 120,000 clones, 60% to 80% appearing once. Worth noting for this clone: What it recognizes is unknown.

General study points: In presence/absence analyses, roughly uniform sequencing depth across donors was assumed. Within the data, a cluster of highly shared sequence variants was likely a sequencing artifact. As a later analysis showed, a missense DCLRE1C variant was linked to trimming of TCR beta V- and J-genes. A prior analysis recorded that most TCR beta V segments were productive about 87% or about 30% of the time.

Germline assignment: CDR1 MNHEY and CDR2 SMNVEV (reference sequence). J lost 10 bases, V lost 5 bases, and 13 bases had no gene match. The CDR3 totals 14 residues. The sequenced sample was PBMCs. The genes are TRBV27 and TRBJ1-1; 7 bases agree with TRBD1. This TCR was recovered from a female donor in good health and CMV-seronegative. In DNA, the CDR3 is TGTGCCAGCAGTCCCTACCCCCAGGGGGTTGGAGCTTTCTTT. Residues: CASSPYPQGVGAFF.